This TCR beta chain derives from a study of T cells after posttransplantation cyclophosphamide. Overall study findings and caveats: TRB overlap between skin or GI tissue T cells and blood was limited. Later post-transplant blood repertoires were often dominated by donor CD8+ memory clones. After PTCy, TRB diversity resembled that of CNI/methotrexate controls.

TCRdb's copy holds only in-frame clones and misses some; the assay was immunoSEQ multiplex PCR. This sample has fewer than 5,000 clones, with about 83% found just once. Busulfan-fludarabine conditioning, marrow transplant, and cyclophosphamide on days +3 and +4 were administered. The CDR3 extends over 13 amino acids. This clone was seen just once. The antigen is undetermined. Sample: CD4+ T cells sorted from blood, taken approximately 35 weeks after a stem cell transplant with posttransplant cyclophosphamide. This receptor was obtained from a young adult male patient who received an allogeneic stem cell transplant from a related donor, was CMV-positive, and had no GVHD. The T cells may come from the graft donor. The chain couples TRBV21-1 to TRBJ2-4; TRBD1, as called in the table, went unchecked against the DNA. TRBV21-1 is termed a pseudogene. CDR3 DNA: TGTGCCAGCAGCTCCGACAGGGTAAACATTCAGTACTTC. This translates into CASSSDRVNIQYF.